There are many counts of the clone carrying this T cell receptor beta chain. The antigen is unknown. In TCRdb, the reads were re-called with MiXCR into one record per CDR3 protein. This sample yields 50,000 or so distinct CDR3 sequences, of which about a fifth are seen a single time; 40% to 65% belongs to the top ten. Germline CDR1 is MNHNY and CDR2 is SVGAGI (reference sequence). CDR3 length: 13 amino acids. Between the trimmed V and J ends, which lost 10 bases and 0 bases, there was a span of 10 bases. The record originates from a study of T cell repertoires in cytomegalovirus infection. Findings and limits, study-wide: HLA-C-restricted CMV-specific TCR beta clonotypes prevailed in the ex vivo response.

The chain couples TRBV6-6 to TRBJ2-1, with D unresolved. This sample comprised CD8+ T cells from cultured PBMCs, obtained from culture after CMV antigen stimulation. The sequence was collected from a human donor in good health (CMV status not recorded). Some clones in this sample may be carry-over from other donors' samples. The CDR3 nucleotides read TGTGCCACCGCGAGGAGCTCCTACAATGAGCAGTTCTTC. This encodes CATARSSYNEQFF.